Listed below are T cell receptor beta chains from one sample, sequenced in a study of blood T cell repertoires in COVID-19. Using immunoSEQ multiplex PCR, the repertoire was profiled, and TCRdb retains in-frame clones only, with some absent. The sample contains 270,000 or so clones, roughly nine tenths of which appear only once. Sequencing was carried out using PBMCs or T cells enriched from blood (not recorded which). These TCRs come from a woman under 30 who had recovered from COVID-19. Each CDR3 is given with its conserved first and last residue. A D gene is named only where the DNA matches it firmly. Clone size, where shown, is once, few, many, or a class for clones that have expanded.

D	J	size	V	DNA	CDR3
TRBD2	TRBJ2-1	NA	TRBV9	TGTGCCAGCAGCGAACTAGCGGGGATAAATGAGCAGTTCTTC	CASSELAGINEQFF
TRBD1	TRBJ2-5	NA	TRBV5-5	TGTGCCAGCAGCTTTCGACAGGGGGCGGAGACCCAGTACTTC	CASSFRQGAETQYF
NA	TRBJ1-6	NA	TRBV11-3	TGTGCCAGCAGCCGGGATGGCTTGAGCTCCTATAATTCACCCCTCCACTTT	CASSRDGLSSYNSPLHF
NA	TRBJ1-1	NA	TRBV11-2	TGTGCCAGCAGCCCCGTCTACACTGAAGCTTTCTTT	CASSPVYTEAFF
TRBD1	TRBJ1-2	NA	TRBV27	TGTGCCAGCAGGCCTCATCAGGGGGCACGGAATGGCTACACCTTC	CASRPHQGARNGYTF
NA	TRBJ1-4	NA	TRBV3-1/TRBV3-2	TGTGCCAGCAGGACTTGGGGGGATGAAAAACTGTTTTTT	CASRTWGDEKLFF
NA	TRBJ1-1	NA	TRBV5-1	TGCGCCAGCAGTTGGGGGGGCACTGAAGCTTTCTTT	CASSWGGTEAFF
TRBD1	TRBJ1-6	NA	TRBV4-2	TGTGCCAGCAGCCAAGCCTGGGACAGGGGTAATTCACCCCTCCACTTT	CASSQAWDRGNSPLHF
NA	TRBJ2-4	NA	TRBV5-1	TGCGCCAGCAGCGCCCATCAGGCACTAGCCAAAAACATTCAGTACTTC	CASSAHQALAKNIQYF
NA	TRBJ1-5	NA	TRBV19	TGTGCCAGTAGTATAGATCGGGGGGGCAATCAGCCCCAGCATTTT	CASSIDRGGNQPQHF
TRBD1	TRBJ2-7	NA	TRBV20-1	TGCAGTGCTAGTTTTCGGACAGGGACTTCCCCCGAGCAGTACTTC	CSASFRTGTSPEQYF
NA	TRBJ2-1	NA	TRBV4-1	TGCGCCAGCAGCCATCTAGCTAGGAACTTACCTGGGGATGAGCAGTTCTTC	CASSHLARNLPGDEQFF
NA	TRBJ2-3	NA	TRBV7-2	TGTGCCAGCAGCTTGCCCCGGGGGAAATTGACAGATACGCAGTATTTT	CASSLPRGKLTDTQYF
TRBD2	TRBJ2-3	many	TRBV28	TGTGCCAGCAGTGGGAGACTAGCTAGCACAGATACGCAGTATTTT	CASSGRLASTDTQYF
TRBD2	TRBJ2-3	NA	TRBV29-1	TGCAGCGGATTACTAGCGGGTTCAGATACGCAGTATTTT	CSGLLAGSDTQYF
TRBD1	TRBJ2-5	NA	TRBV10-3	TGTGCCATCAGCGAGGGGGACAGGGGGTCAGAGACCCAGTACTTC	CAISEGDRGSETQYF
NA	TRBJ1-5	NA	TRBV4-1	TGCGCCAGCAGCCAAGGTAGGGCAGGGGAGTACAGCAATCAGCCCCAGCATTTT	CASSQGRAGEYSNQPQHF
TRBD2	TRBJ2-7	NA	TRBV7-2	TGTGCCAGCAGCTTTTTAGGAGCGGGGGCGACCCACTCCTACGAGCAGTACTTC	CASSFLGAGATHSYEQYF
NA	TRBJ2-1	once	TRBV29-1	TGCACCGGTGGAGGGATCGCCTACAATGAGCAGTTCTTC	CTGGGIAYNEQFF
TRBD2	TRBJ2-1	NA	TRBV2	TGTGCCAGGTCAGCTCCGGGACTAGCGGGAGGGACTGAGCAGTTCTTC	CARSAPGLAGGTEQFF
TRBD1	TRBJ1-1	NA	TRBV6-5	TGTGCCAGCAGTTACCGACGACAGGGATGGAACACTGAAGCTTTCTTT	CASSYRRQGWNTEAFF
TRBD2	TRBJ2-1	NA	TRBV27	TGTGCCAGCGGTTACGGGGACTACTTAACGCAGTTCTTC	CASGYGDYLTQFF
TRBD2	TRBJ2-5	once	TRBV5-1	TGCGCCAGCAGCCGGACTAGCGGGGGGGCCGGTGAGACCCAGTACTTC	CASSRTSGGAGETQYF
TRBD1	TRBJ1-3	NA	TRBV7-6	TGTGCCAGCAGCTTAGTCTCGAGGGGGCCAGGAAACACCATATATTTT	CASSLVSRGPGNTIYF
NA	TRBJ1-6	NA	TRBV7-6	TGTGCCAGCAGGAAAGAACCGGGACAATATAATTCACCCCTCCACTTT	CASRKEPGQYNSPLHF
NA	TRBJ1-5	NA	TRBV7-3	TGTGCCAGCTTCTCCCGGGGTAGCAGCAATCAGCCCCAGCATTTT	CASFSRGSSNQPQHF
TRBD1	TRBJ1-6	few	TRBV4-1	TGCGCCAGCAGCCAAATGGACAGGGGGAATTCACCCCTCCACTTT	CASSQMDRGNSPLHF
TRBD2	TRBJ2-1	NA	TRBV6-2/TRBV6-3	TGTGCCAGCAGTTACTGGTCCAGCGGGGGGGCTTACAATGAGCAGTTCTTC	CASSYWSSGGAYNEQFF
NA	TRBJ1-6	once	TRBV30	TGTGCCTGGAGAGACAGGCTGGGGGTTTCCCATAATTCACCCCTCCACTTT	CAWRDRLGVSHNSPLHF
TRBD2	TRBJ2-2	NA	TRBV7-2	TGTGCCAGCAGCCTCAGTGCGGGGAGGGACACCGGGGAGCTGTTTTTT	CASSLSAGRDTGELFF
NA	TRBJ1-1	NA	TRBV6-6	TGTGCCAGCAGTCACATCTGGGGGGGGAGTACTGAAGCTTTCTTT	CASSHIWGGSTEAFF
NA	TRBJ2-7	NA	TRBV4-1	TGCGCCAGCAGCCTTGACCCGGGATTTCGCCGCGAGCAGTACTTC	CASSLDPGFRREQYF
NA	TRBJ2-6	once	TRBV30	TGTGCCTGGAGTGTAATTACGGGGGCTGGGGCCAACGTCCTGACTTTC	CAWSVITGAGANVLTF
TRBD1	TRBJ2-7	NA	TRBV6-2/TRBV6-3	TGTGCCAGCAGTTACCTCAAAGACAGGGCTCGTTTTTACGAGCAGTACTTC	CASSYLKDRARFYEQYF
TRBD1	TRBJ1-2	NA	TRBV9	TGTGCCAGCAGTCTGGACAGGTTTAGTTCTAACTATGGCTACACCTTC	CASSLDRFSSNYGYTF
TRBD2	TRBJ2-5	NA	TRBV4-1	TGCGCCAGCAGCCATCGGACTAGCGGGGAAGAGACCCAGTACTTC	CASSHRTSGEETQYF
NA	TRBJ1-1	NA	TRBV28	TGTGCCAGCAGTTTAGGGGCGGTGAACACTGAAGCTTTCTTT	CASSLGAVNTEAFF
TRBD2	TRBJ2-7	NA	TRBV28	TGTGCCAGCATTGCAGGACTAGCGGTCTCCTACGAGCAGTACTTC	CASIAGLAVSYEQYF
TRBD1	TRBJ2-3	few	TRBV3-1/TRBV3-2	TGTGCCAGCCAAGATACCGGGACAGGGGCGGCAGATACGCAGTATTTT	CASQDTGTGAADTQYF
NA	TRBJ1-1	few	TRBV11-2	TGTGCCAGCAGCTCAGGTTTCAGGAACACTGAAGCTTTCTTT	CASSSGFRNTEAFF
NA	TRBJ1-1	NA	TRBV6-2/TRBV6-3	TGTGCCAGCAGTTACAACAGCGGTGACACTGAAGCTTTCTTT	CASSYNSGDTEAFF